The clone carrying this T cell receptor (beta chain) ranks as medium-sized. Its target is not known. These data originate in a study of liver allograft versus peripheral blood T cells. Study-wide background: Blood and transplanted-liver T cell receptor repertoires from recipients were compared. Overall study findings and caveats: Intragraft liver T cell receptor repertoires reportedly differed from peripheral blood repertoires.

TCRdb redid the calling of the reads with MiXCR, one entry per CDR3 protein. The sample yields around 4,200 distinct CDR3 sequences, 20% to 25% seen once. The clonotype originates from a human patient who had a liver transplant. Some T cells may be supplied by the graft donor.

CDR3 region: CASSIGPGQGINQPQHF. As DNA, the CDR3 is TGTGCCAGTAGTATAGGTCCGGGACAGGGAATAAATCAGCCCCAGCATTTT. The V gene is TRBV19, the J gene TRBJ1-5; TRBD1 matches 9 bases. Unmatched junction bases numbered 8, after V lost 1 base and J lost 4 bases. This CDR3 has 17 amino acids. Germline-derived CDR1 and CDR2 are LNHDA and SQIVND (reference sequence).